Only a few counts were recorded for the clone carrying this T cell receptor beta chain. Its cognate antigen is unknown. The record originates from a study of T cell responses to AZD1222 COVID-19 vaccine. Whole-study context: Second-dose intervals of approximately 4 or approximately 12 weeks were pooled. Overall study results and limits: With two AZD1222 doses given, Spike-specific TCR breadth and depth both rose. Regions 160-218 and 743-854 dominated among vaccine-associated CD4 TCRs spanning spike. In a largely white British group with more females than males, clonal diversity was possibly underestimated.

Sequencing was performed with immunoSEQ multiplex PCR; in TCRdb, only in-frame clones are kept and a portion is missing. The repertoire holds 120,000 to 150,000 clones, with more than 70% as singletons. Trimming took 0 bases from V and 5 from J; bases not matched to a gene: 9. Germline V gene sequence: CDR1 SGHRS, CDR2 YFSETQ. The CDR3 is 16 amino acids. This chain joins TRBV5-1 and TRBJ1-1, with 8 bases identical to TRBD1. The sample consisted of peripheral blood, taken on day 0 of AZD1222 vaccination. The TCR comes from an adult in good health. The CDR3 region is CASSLDRQGQWTEAFF. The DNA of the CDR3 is TGCGCCAGCAGCTTGGATAGACAGGGGCAGTGGACTGAAGCTTTCTTT. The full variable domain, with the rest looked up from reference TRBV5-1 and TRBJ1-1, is KAGVTQTPRYLIKTRGQQVTLSCSPISGHRSVSWYQQTPGQGLQFLFEYFSETQRNKGNFPGRFSGRQFSNSRSEMNVSTLELGDSALYLCASSLDRQGQWTEAFFGQGTRLTVV.